The 5 T cell receptor beta chains in this list originate from one sample, sequenced in a study of T cell responses to AZD1222 COVID-19 vaccine. Assay used: immunoSEQ multiplex PCR; TCRdb lists only in-frame clones, some missing. The sample has over 110,000 clones, roughly nine tenths seen once. Sequences were derived from peripheral blood, sampled 28 days after the second AZD1222 dose. All receptors come from an adult who received the AZD1222 COVID-19 vaccine.

This sequence joins TRBV3-1 (or the pseudogene TRBV3-2) and TRBJ1-3; tentatively, D is TRBD1 (5 bases). The germline gives CDR1 LGHDT, CDR2 YNNKEL (reference sequence). The length of the CDR3 is 13 residues. The ends were cut back, 9 bases at V and 2 bases at J, with 11 bases in the middle. The CDR3 reads CASSGTAGNTIYF. CDR3 DNA sequence: TGTGCCAGTTCGGGGACGGCTGGAAACACCATATATTTT.

The chain recombines TRBV24-1 with TRBJ1-1; D gene unclear. The V end lost 2 bases, the J end lost 8 bases, and 8 bases lay between the germline ends. Germline values: CDR1 KGHDR, CDR2 SFDVKD. This CDR3 is built from 12 residues. This CDR3 is CATSDSGREAFF. CDR3 sequence (DNA): TGTGCCACCAGTGATTCCGGCAGAGAAGCTTTCTTT.

The J gene is TRBJ2-1, the V gene TRBV25-1, with D unclear. The CDR3 has 15 amino acids. Germline CDR1 and CDR2: MGHDK and SYGVNS. The V end was cut by 3 bases, the J end by 4 bases, with 13 bases between. This CDR3 reads CASSDDRTFYNEQFF. The DNA for the CDR3 is TGTGCCAGCAGTGACGACCGGACGTTTTACAATGAGCAGTTCTTC.

V gene TRBV5-1 combines with J gene TRBJ1-6; TRBD1 might be the D (5 bases). The germline V gene has CDR1 SGHRS and CDR2 YFSETQ. V lost 5 bases and J lost 5, with 11 bases in between. The CDR3 is 14 amino acids. Written as DNA, the CDR3 is TGCGCCAGCAGTTCCCAGGGCAATAATTCACCCCTCCACTTT. Translating it yields CASSSQGNNSPLHF.

The chain has TRBV6-5 and TRBJ2-1, with TRBD1 matching 7 bases. Per the germline V gene, CDR1 is MNHEY and CDR2 is SVGAGI. The CDR3 spans 13 residues. The trim removed 5 bases at V and 6 bases at J, leaving 4 bases unmatched. The CDR3 region is CASSRDSFNEQFF. The CDR3 coding sequence is TGTGCCAGCAGTCGGGACAGCTTCAATGAGCAGTTCTTC.